This T cell receptor beta chain was profiled in a study of blood T cell repertoires in COVID-19. There are 13 residues in the CDR3. Trimming cost V 11 bases and J 1 base, with 12 bases left between them. Germline V lookup: CDR1 SNHLY, CDR2 FYNNEI. Original handling: Amplification with reference gene primers provided the estimates of nucleated cell counts. Measured with immunoSEQ multiplex PCR; TCRdb has only the in-frame clones, and not every one. V, J and clone size were drawn from that table, and D and trimming were deduced from the DNA. The data contain 150,000 to 200,000 clones, 80% to 85% of them singletons.

This TCR derives from a woman aged 65 to 85 with COVID-19, enrolled during active disease. The J gene is TRBJ2-1, the V gene TRBV2, with D perhaps matching TRBD2 (5 bases). Sample: peripheral blood. Here the CDR3 DNA reads TGTGCCGGCCAGGACTCGTCCTACAATGAGCAGTTCTTC. Protein product: CAGQDSSYNEQFF.